The clone carrying this TCR beta chain was counted only a few times. Its antigen remains unidentified. The data were taken from a study of beta chain features in type 1 diabetes. Across the study: Regarding age, gender and cell yields, patients proved similar to healthy donors. Points from the study as a whole: Type 1 diabetes patients had TCRB CDR3s that were shorter (moderately but significantly so) in all four CD4+ subsets.

There are 14 residues in the CDR3. Germline V lookup: CDR1 KGHSH, CDR2 LQKENI. The germline V and J ends were trimmed by 4 bases and 4 bases, with 13 bases remaining between them. Sequencing targeted expressed TCRB transcripts, as all isolated RNA had been reverse transcribed. Deep immunoSEQ sequencing covered naive, central memory and regulatory T cell samples. The table came from immunoSEQ multiplex PCR; TCRdb's copy has only in-frame clones and leaves some out. The repertoire consists of some 660,000 clones, with more than 13% occurring once and the leading ten covering 0.04%. Every donor provided one heparinised blood draw, which averaged approximately 120 mL.

The V call is TRBV18, the J call TRBJ2-5, with TRBD2 as a possible D gene (6 bases). Sample: naive CD4+ T cells from blood. The TCR sequence derives from a man aged 18 to 29 with type 1 diabetes. CDR3 nucleotide sequence: TGTGCCAGCTCACTACCGGGACTCCCAGAGACCCAGTACTTC. This codes for CASSLPGLPETQYF.